The rows below give T cell receptor beta chains drawn from one sample of a study. MiXCR, applied by TCRdb to the RT-PCR reads, yields one record per CDR3 protein. Here the sample spans more than 550,000 distinct CDR3 sequences, 12% to 15% being singletons. The sequenced sample consisted of memory CD4+ T cells from blood. All receptors come from a female donor in good health, serving as a healthy control. Each CDR3 is given with its conserved first and last residue. The order of the fields is V gene, clone size, D gene, CDR3 length, J gene, CDR3 protein, CDR3 DNA. D genes are given only for firm matches. Clone sizes are given selectively: once, few, many, or a class where the clone is expanded.

>TRBV7-8|few|NA|16|TRBJ2-5
CASSLRRLPHRETQYF
TGTGCCAGCAGTCTCAGGAGGCTCCCGCACAGGGAGACCCAGTACTTC
>TRBV6-4|NA|TRBD1|14|TRBJ2-2
CASRLRTGTGELFF
TGTGCCAGCAGACTGCGGACAGGGACCGGGGAGCTGTTTTTT
>TRBV20-1|many|NA|12|TRBJ1-1
CSETRGVAEAFF
TGCAGTGAGACCAGGGGCGTCGCTGAAGCTTTCTTT
>TRBV7-9|few|NA|13|TRBJ1-2
CASSLVPGRGYTF
TGTGCCAGCAGCTTAGTTCCGGGCCGAGGCTACACCTTC
>TRBV29-1|many|NA|14|TRBJ2-1
CSLRAKSSYNEQFF
TGCAGCCTTCGGGCCAAGAGCTCCTACAATGAGCAGTTCTTC
>TRBV5-6|many|NA|15|TRBJ2-2
CASSFSPGFTGELFF
TGTGCCAGCAGCTTCTCCCCGGGGTTCACCGGGGAGCTGTTTTTT
>TRBV6-5|many|NA|13|TRBJ2-3
CASSYTGGDTQYF
TGTGCCAGCAGTTACACCGGGGGAGATACGCAGTATTTT
>TRBV25-1|many|NA|15|TRBJ1-6
CASSESGGGASPLHF
TGTGCCAGCAGTGAATCCGGGGGGGGCGCGTCACCCCTCCACTTT
>TRBV20-1|NA|NA|14|TRBJ2-3
CSASDPGGTDTQYF
TGCAGTGCTAGTGACCCTGGGGGAACAGATACGCAGTATTTT
>TRBV29-1|many|TRBD1|13|TRBJ2-3
CSVETGGADTQYF
TGCAGCGTTGAAACAGGGGGCGCAGATACGCAGTATTTT
>TRBV29-1|many|TRBD1|14|TRBJ2-1
CSVVPPTGDDEQFF
TGCAGCGTCGTGCCCCCCACAGGGGACGATGAGCAGTTCTTC
>TRBV6-4|few|NA|13|TRBJ1-5
CASSDREGQPQHF
TGTGCCAGCAGTGACAGGGAGGGTCAGCCCCAGCATTTT
>TRBV12-3/TRBV12-4|few|NA|13|TRBJ1-6
CASYSGRDSPLHF
TGTGCCAGCTACTCAGGGAGAGACTCACCCCTCCACTTT
>TRBV18|many|TRBD1|14|TRBJ1-1
CASFNRGEDTEAFF
TGTGCCAGCTTCAACAGGGGGGAGGACACTGAAGCTTTCTTT
>TRBV4-1|NA|NA|14|TRBJ2-7
CASSQRDTQYEQYF
TGCGCCAGCAGCCAACGGGACACACAATACGAGCAGTACTTC
>TRBV24-1|NA|NA|14|TRBJ2-5
CATSDSSRQETQYF
TGTGCCACCAGTGATTCTAGCCGGCAAGAGACCCAGTACTTC
>TRBV29-1|many|NA|13|TRBJ1-1
CSVVQQGDTEAFF
TGCAGCGTTGTCCAGCAGGGTGACACTGAAGCTTTCTTT
>TRBV15|few|NA|14|TRBJ1-5
CATSSGGGRQPQHF
TGTGCCACCAGCAGCGGGGGGGGCCGGCAGCCCCAGCATTTT
>TRBV9|many|NA|12|TRBJ1-1
CASSASDTEAFF
TGTGCCAGCAGCGCTAGCGACACTGAAGCTTTCTTT
>TRBV29-1|NA|TRBD2|16|TRBJ2-3
CSVEGGRGYGTDMQYF
TGCAGCGTTGAGGGCGGGAGGGGTTATGGCACAGATATGCAGTATTTT
>TRBV20-1|NA|TRBD1|13|TRBJ2-5
CSARGQGVETQYF
TGCAGTGCTAGAGGGCAGGGGGTAGAGACCCAGTACTTC
>TRBV20-1|few|TRBD1|16|TRBJ2-2
CSARDPGQGPTGELFF
TGCAGTGCTAGAGACCCGGGACAGGGGCCCACCGGGGAGCTGTTTTTT
>TRBV20-1|few|NA|13|TRBJ1-2
CSAYDSYNYGYTF
TGCAGTGCTTACGACAGCTATAACTATGGCTACACCTTC
>TRBV6-2/TRBV6-3|NA|NA|15|TRBJ1-5
CASSYSPQDNQPQHF
TGTGCCAGCAGTTACTCCCCCCAGGACAATCAGCCCCAGCATTTT
>TRBV3-1|many|NA|13|TRBJ1-6
CASSQDLDSPLHF
TGTGCCAGCAGCCAAGATCTAGATTCACCCCTCCACTTT
>TRBV4-1|NA|NA|15|TRBJ1-6
CASSQDLSSNSPLHF
TGCGCCAGCAGCCAAGATCTCAGTTCTAATTCACCCCTCCACTTT
>TRBV11-3|NA|TRBD1|16|TRBJ2-1
CASSLFPGQAFNEQFF
TGTGCCAGCAGCTTATTCCCGGGACAGGCTTTCAATGAGCAGTTCTTC
>TRBV12-3/TRBV12-4|many|NA|13|TRBJ1-2
CASTVGGSYGYTF
TGTGCCAGCACCGTAGGGGGAAGCTATGGCTACACCTTC